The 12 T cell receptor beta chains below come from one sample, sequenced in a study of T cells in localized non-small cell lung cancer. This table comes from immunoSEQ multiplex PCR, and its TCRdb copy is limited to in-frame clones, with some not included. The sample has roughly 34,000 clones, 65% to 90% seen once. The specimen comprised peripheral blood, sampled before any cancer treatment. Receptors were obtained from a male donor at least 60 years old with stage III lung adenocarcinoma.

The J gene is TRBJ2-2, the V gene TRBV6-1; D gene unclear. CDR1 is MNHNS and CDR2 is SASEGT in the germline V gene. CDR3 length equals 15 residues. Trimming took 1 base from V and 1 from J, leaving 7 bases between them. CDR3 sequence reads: CASSEDRWNTGELFF. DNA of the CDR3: TGTGCCAGCAGTGAAGATCGGTGGAACACCGGGGAGCTGTTTTTT.

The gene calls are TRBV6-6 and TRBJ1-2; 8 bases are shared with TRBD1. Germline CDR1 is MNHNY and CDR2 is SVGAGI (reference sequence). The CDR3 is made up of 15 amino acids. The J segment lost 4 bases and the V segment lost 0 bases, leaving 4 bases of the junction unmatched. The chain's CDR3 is CASSYSYRGAYGYTF. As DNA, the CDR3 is TGTGCCAGCAGTTACTCTTACAGGGGGGCCTATGGCTACACCTTC.

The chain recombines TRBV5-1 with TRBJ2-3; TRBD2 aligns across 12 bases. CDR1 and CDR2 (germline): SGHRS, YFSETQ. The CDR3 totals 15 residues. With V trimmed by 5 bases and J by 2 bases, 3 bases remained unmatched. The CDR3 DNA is TGCGCCAGCAGGTGGACTAGCGGGGACACAGATACGCAGTATTTT. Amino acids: CASRWTSGDTDTQYF. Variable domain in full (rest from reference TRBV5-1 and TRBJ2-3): KAGVTQTPRYLIKTRGQQVTLSCSPISGHRSVSWYQQTPGQGLQFLFEYFSETQRNKGNFPGRFSGRQFSNSRSEMNVSTLELGDSALYLCASRWTSGDTDTQYFGPGTRLTVL.

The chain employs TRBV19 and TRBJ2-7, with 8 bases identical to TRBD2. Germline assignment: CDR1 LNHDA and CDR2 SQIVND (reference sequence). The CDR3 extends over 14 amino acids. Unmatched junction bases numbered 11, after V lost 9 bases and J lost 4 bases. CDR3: CASSAGATLYEQYF. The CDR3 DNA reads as TGTGCCAGCTCAGCGGGGGCGACCCTTTACGAGCAGTACTTC.

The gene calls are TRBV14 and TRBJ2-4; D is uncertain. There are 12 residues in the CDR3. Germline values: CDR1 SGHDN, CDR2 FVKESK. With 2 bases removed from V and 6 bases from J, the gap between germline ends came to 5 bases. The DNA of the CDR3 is TGTGCCAGCAGCCAAAACAGAAACATTCAGTACTTC. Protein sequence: CASSQNRNIQYF.

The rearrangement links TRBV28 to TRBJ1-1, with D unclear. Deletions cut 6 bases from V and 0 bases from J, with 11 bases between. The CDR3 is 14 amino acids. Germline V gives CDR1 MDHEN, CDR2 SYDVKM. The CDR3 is CASRKGFLNTEAFF. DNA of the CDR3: TGTGCCAGCAGAAAGGGTTTCTTGAACACTGAAGCTTTCTTT.

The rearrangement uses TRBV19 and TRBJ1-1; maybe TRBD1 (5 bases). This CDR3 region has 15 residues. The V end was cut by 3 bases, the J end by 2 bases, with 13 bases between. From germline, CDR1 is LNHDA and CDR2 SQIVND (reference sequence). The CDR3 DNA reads TGTGCCAGTAGTATTATAGAGCAGGGAAACACTGAAGCTTTCTTT. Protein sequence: CASSIIEQGNTEAFF. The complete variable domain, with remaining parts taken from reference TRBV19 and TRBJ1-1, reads DGGITQSPKYLFRKEGQNVTLSCEQNLNHDAMYWYRQDPGQGLRLIYYSQIVNDFQKGDIAEGYSVSREKKESFPLTVTSAQKNPTAFYLCASSIIEQGNTEAFFGQGTRLTVV.

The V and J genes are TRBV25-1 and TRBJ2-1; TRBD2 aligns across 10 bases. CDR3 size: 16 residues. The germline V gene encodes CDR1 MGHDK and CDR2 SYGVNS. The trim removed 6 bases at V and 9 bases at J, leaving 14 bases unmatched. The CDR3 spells CASRERSAGGPGEQFF. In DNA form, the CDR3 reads TGTGCCAGCAGGGAAAGGTCAGCGGGAGGGCCGGGTGAGCAGTTCTTC.

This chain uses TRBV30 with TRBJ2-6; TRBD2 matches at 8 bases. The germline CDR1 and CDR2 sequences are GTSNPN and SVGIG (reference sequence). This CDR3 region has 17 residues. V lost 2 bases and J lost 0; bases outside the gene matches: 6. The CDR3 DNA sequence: TGTGCCTGGAGTAGTGTAGCGGGGATCTCTGGGGCCAACGTCCTGACTTTC. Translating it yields CAWSSVAGISGANVLTF. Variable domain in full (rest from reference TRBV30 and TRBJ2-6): SQTIHQWPATLVQPVGSPLSLECTVEGTSNPNLYWYRQAAGRGLQLLFYSVGIGQISSEVPQNLSASRPQDRQFILSSKKLLLSDSGFYLCAWSSVAGISGANVLTFGAGSRLTVL.

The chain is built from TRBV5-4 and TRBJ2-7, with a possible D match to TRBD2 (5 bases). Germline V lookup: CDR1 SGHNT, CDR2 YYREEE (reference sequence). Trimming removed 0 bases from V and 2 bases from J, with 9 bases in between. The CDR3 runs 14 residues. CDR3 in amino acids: CASSLGTPAYEQYF. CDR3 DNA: TGTGCCAGCAGCTTGGGGACTCCCGCCTACGAGCAGTACTTC.

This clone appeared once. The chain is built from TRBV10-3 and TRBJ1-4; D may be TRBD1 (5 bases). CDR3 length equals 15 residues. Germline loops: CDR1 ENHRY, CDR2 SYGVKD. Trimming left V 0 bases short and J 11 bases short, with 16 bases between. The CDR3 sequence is CAISESGQSEPKLFF. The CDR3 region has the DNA TGTGCCATCAGTGAGTCGGGGCAGTCCGAACCGAAACTGTTTTTT.

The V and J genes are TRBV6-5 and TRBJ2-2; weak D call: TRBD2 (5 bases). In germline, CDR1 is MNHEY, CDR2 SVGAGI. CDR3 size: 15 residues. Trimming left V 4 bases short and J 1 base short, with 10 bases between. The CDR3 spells CASSSRGRNTGELFF. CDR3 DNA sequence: TGTGCCAGCAGTTCCCGGGGTCGGAACACCGGGGAGCTGTTTTTT.